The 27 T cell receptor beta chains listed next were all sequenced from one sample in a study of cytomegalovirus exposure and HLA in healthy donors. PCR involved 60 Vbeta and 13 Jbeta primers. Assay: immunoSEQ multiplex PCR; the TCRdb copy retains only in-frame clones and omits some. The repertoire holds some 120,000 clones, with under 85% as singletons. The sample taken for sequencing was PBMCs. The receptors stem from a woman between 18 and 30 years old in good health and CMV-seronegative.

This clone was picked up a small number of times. The CDR3 region has the DNA TGTGCCAGCAGTTACTCAAGGACAGGGGATACTGAAGCTTTCTTT. Amino acids: CASSYSRTGDTEAFF. The V gene is TRBV6-5, the J gene TRBJ1-1, with 9 bases aligning to TRBD1. Germline V CDR1 and CDR2: MNHEY, SVGAGI. This CDR3 has 15 amino acids. Germline trimming cut 0 bases from V and 5 bases from J; bases unmatched to any gene: 4.

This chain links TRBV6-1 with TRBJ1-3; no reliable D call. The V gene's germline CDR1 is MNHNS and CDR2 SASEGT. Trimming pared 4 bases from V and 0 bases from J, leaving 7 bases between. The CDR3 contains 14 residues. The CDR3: CASSGLTSGNTIYF. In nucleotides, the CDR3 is TGTGCCAGCAGTGGACTGACCTCTGGAAACACCATATATTTT.

The CDR3 loop is CASSQGDRGFAGELFF. Written as DNA, the CDR3 is TGCGCCAGCAGCCAAGGGGACAGGGGGTTTGCCGGGGAGCTGTTTTTT. This chain joins TRBV4-1 and TRBJ2-2; 11 bases fit TRBD1. Germline V lookup: CDR1 MGHRA, CDR2 YSYEKL. This CDR3 has 16 residues. Trimming at V came to 1 base and at J to 6 bases, leaving 4 bases not matched to a gene.

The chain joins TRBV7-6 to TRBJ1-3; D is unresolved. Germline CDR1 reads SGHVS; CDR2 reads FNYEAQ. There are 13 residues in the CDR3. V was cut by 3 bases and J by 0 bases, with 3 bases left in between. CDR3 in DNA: TGTGCCAGCAGCTTGAGCTCTGGAAACACCATATATTTT. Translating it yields CASSLSSGNTIYF.

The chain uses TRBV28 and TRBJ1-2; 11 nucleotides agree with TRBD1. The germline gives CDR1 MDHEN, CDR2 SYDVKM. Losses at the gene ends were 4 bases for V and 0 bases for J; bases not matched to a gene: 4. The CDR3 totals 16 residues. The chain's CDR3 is CASSSGQGAPNYGYTF. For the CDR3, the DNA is TGTGCCAGCAGTTCAGGACAGGGGGCCCCTAACTATGGCTACACCTTC.

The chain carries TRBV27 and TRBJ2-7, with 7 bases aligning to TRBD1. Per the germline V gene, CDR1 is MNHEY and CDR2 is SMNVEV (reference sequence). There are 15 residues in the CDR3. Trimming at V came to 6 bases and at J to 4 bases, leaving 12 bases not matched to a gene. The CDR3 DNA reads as TGTGCCAGCAGGTTCACAGGGGCGGCTCAGTACGAGCAGTACTTC. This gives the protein CASRFTGAAQYEQYF.

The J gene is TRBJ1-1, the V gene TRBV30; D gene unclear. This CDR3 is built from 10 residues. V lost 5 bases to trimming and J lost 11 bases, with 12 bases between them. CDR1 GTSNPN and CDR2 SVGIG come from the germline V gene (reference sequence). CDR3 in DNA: TGTGCCTGGGGTACCCGGGTGGCTTTCTTT. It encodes CAWGTRVAFF.

Here the CDR3 DNA reads TGTGCCAGCAGCCAAATAGCGGGGTCGGTGCGATACGAGCAGTACTTC. Translating gives CASSQIAGSVRYEQYF. V and J are TRBV4-2 and TRBJ2-7, with 8 bases fitting TRBD2. The CDR3 covers 16 residues. Per the germline V gene, CDR1 is LGHNA and CDR2 is YNFKEQ. Trimming at V came to 2 bases and at J to 4 bases, leaving 10 bases not matched to a gene.

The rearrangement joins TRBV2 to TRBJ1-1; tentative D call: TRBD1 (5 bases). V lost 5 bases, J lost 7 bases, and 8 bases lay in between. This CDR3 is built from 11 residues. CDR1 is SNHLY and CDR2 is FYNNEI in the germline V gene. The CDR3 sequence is CASSRQLEAFF. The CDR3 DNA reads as TGTGCCAGCAGTAGACAGCTTGAAGCTTTCTTT.

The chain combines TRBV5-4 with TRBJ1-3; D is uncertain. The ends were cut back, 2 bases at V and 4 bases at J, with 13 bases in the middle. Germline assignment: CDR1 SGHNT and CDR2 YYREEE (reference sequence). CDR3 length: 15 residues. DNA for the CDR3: TGTGCCAGCAGCTTTCCAAGCGGGTCCGGAAACACCATATATTTT. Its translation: CASSFPSGSGNTIYF.

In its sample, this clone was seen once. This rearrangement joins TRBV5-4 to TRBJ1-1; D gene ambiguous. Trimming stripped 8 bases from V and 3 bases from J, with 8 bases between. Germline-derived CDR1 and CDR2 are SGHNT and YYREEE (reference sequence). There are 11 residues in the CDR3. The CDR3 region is CASRRDTEAFF. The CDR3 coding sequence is TGTGCCAGTCGGAGGGACACTGAAGCTTTCTTT.

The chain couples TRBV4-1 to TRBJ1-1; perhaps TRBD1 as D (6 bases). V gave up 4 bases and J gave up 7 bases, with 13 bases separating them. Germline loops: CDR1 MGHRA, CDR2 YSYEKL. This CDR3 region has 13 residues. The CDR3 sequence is CASSPSSRGEAFF. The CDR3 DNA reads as TGCGCCAGCAGCCCGTCTTCCAGGGGTGAAGCTTTCTTT.

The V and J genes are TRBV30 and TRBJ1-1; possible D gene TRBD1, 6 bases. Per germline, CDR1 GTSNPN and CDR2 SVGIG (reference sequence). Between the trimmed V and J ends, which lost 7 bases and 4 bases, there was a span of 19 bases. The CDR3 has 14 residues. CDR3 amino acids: CAYRRGGGFTEAFF. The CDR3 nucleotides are TGTGCCTATAGGCGGGGGGGCGGATTCACTGAAGCTTTCTTT.

CDR3 residues: CASTPPGVRGETQYF. CDR3 DNA: TGTGCCAGCACTCCCCCGGGGGTGAGAGGGGAGACCCAGTACTTC. V is TRBV7-8 and J is TRBJ2-5; perhaps TRBD2 as D (6 bases). V shed 7 bases and J shed 5 bases, with 20 bases lying between them. The CDR3 totals 15 residues. Germline lookup yields CDR1 SGHVS and CDR2 FQNEAQ.

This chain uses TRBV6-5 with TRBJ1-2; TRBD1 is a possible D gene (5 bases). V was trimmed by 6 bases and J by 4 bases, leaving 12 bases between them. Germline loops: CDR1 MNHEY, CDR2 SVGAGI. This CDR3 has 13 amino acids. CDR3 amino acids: CASRPRDTYGYTF. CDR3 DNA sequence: TGTGCCAGCAGGCCCAGGGATACCTATGGCTACACCTTC.

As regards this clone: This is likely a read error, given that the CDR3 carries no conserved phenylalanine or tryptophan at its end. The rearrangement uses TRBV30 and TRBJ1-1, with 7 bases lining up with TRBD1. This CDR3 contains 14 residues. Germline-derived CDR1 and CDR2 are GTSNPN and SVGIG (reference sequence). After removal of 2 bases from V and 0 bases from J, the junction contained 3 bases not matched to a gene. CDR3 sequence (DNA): TGTGCCTGGAGTACAGGGGTTTTGAACACTGAAGCTTTCCTT. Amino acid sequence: CAWSTGVLNTEAFL.

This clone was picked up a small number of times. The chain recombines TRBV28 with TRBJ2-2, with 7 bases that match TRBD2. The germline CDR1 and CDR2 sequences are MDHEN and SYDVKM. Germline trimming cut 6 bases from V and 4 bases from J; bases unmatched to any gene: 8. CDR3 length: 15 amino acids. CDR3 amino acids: CASRGRLAVTGELFF. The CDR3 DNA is TGTGCCAGCAGAGGGCGACTAGCCGTCACCGGGGAGCTGTTTTTT.

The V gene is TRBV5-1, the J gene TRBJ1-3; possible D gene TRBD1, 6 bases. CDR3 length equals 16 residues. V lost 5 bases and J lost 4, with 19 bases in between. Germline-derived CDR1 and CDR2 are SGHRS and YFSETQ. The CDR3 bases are TGCGCCAGCAGTTCAACCACGACAGGACAAGGAAACACCATATATTTT. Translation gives CASSSTTTGQGNTIYF.

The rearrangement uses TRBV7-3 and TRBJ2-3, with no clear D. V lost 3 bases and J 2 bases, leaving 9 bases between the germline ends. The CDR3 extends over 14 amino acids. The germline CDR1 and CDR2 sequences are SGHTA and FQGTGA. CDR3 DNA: TGTGCCAGCAGCTTGCTCGCAGTCACAGATACGCAGTATTTT. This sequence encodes CASSLLAVTDTQYF.

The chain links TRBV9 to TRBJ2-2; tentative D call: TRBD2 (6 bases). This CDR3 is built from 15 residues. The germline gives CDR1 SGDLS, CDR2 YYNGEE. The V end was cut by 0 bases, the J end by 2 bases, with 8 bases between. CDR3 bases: TGTGCCAGCAGCGTAGGCGGGGCAAACACCGGGGAGCTGTTTTTT. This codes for CASSVGGANTGELFF.

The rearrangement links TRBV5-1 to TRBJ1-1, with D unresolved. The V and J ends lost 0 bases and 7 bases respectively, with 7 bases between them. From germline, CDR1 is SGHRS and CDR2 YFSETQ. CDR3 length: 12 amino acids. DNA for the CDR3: TGCGCCAGCAGCTTGGACCGGGGTGAAGCTTTCTTT. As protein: CASSLDRGEAFF.

CDR3 in amino acids: CASSLSPGQANQPQHF. DNA of the CDR3: TGTGCCAGCAGTCTTAGTCCGGGACAGGCTAATCAGCCCCAGCATTTT. The rearrangement links TRBV28 to TRBJ1-5; 8 positions agree with TRBD1. Looked up from germline, CDR1 is MDHEN and CDR2 is SYDVKM. The CDR3 runs 16 residues. V dropped 5 bases and J dropped 4; count of bases not matched to a gene: 10.

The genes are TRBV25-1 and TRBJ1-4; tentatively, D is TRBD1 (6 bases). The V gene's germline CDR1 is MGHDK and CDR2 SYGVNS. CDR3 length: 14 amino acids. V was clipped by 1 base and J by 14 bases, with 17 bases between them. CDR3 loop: CASSESGVRNSLFF. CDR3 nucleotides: TGTGCCAGCAGTGAATCAGGGGTAAGGAACAGTCTGTTTTTT.

CDR3: CASSPDRVSYEQYF. The CDR3 nucleotides read TGTGCCAGCAGTCCCGACAGGGTATCATACGAGCAGTACTTC. The chain links TRBV7-9 to TRBJ2-7; the match to TRBD1 covers 7 bases. Germline V lookup: CDR1 SEHNR, CDR2 FQNEAQ (reference sequence). The CDR3 runs to 14 residues. The junction had 9 bases not matched to a gene; V was cut back by 6 bases and J by 4 bases. Using reference TRBV7-9 and TRBJ2-7 for the parts outside the CDR3, the full variable domain is DTGVSQNPRHKITKRGQNVTFRCDPISEHNRLYWYRQTLGQGPEFLTYFQNEAQLEKSRLLSDRFSAERPKGSFSTLEIQRTEQGDSAMYLCASSPDRVSYEQYFGPGTRLTVT.

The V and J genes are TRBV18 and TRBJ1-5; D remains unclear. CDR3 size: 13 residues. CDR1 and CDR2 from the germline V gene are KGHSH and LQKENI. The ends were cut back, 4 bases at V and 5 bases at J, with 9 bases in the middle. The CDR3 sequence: CASSRWGDQPQHF. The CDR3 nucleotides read TGTGCCAGCTCACGCTGGGGAGATCAGCCCCAGCATTTT.

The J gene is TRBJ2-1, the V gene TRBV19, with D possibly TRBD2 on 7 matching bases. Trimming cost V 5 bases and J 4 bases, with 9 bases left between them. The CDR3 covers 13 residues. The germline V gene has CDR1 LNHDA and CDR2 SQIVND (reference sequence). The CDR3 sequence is CASSAGAYNEQFF. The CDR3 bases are TGTGCCAGTAGTGCGGGGGCGTACAATGAGCAGTTCTTC.

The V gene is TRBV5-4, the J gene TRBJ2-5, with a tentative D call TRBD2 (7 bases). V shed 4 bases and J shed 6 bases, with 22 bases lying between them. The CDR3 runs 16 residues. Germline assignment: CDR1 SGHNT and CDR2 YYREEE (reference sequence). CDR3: CASSTAEGGLIKTQYF. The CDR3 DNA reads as TGTGCCAGCAGCACCGCGGAGGGGGGGCTTATAAAGACCCAGTACTTC.